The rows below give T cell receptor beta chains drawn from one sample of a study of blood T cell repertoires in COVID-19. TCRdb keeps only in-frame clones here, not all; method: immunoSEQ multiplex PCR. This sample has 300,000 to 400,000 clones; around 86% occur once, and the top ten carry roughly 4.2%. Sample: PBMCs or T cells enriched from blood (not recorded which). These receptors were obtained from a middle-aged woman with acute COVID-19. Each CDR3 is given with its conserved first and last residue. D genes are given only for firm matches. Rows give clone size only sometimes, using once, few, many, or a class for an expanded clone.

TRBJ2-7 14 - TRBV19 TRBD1 TGTGCCAGTGGCTTGGCAGGGGGCGCGGGGGAGCAGTACTTC CASGLAGGAGEQYF
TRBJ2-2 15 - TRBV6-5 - TGTGCCAGCAGTTACGACAGACCGAACACCGGGGAGCTGTTTTTT CASSYDRPNTGELFF
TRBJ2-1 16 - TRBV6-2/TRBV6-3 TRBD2 TGTGCCAGCAGTCACGGGGGACTAGCGGTGTCCAATGAGCAGTTCTTC CASSHGGLAVSNEQFF
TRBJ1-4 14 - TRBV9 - TGTGCCAGCAGCGTAGGACTAGCGGGTGAAAAACTGTTTTTT CASSVGLAGEKLFF
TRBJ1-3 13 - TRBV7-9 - TGTGCCAGCAGCTTGGCAGCTGGAAACACCATATATTTT CASSLAAGNTIYF
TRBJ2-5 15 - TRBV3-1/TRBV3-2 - TGTGCCAGCAGCCAAGATTCGGGTCCTCAAGAGACCCAGTACTTC CASSQDSGPQETQYF
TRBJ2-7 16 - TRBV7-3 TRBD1 TGTGCCAGCAGCTCAAACTTCCGGGACAGGGACTACGAGCAGTACTTC CASSSNFRDRDYEQYF
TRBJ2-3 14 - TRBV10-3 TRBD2 TGTGCCATCAGCCCAGCGGGAGCCACAGATACGCAGTATTTT CAISPAGATDTQYF
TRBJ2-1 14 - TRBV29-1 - TGCAGCGTTGATCGGTGGGAGACCTACAATGAGCAGTTCTTC CSVDRWETYNEQFF
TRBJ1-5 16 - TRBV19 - TGTGCCAGTAGTCTCGTAATTTTTGAGATGGATCAGCCCCAGCATTTT CASSLVIFEMDQPQHF
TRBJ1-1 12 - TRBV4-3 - TGCGCCAGCAGCCGAGCGGGAGGGGAAGCTTTCTTT CASSRAGGEAFF
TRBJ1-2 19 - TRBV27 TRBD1 TGTGCCAGCAGTTCGCTGGGGACAGGGGGTTCCATTATGGGGTATGGCTACACCTTC CASSSLGTGGSIMGYGYTF
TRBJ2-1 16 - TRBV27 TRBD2 TGTGCCAGCAGTAAGTCGAGCGGGAGAATCAGCAATGAGCAGTTCTTC CASSKSSGRISNEQFF
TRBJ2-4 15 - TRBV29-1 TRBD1 TGCAGCGTTGTCCAAGTGACAGGGTGGAAAAACATTCAGTACTTC CSVVQVTGWKNIQYF
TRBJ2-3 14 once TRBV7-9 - TGTGCCAGCAGCCTGAGACTCTCCACAGATACGCAGTATTTT CASSLRLSTDTQYF
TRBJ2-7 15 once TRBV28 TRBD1 TGTGCCAGCAGTTCCCCAGGGACAGGGGGCGACGAGCAGTACTTC CASSSPGTGGDEQYF
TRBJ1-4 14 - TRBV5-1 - TGCGCCAGCAGCCTACTGGGCTTGGATGAAAAACTGTTTTTT CASSLLGLDEKLFF
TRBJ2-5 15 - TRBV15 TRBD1 TGTGCCACCAGCGCCCAGGGGGCTCTGAGAGAGACCCAGTACTTC CATSAQGALRETQYF
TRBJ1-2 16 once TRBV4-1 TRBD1 TGCGCCAGCAGCCAAGAAATGAGGGGGCGTGTGGGTGGCTACACCTTC CASSQEMRGRVGGYTF
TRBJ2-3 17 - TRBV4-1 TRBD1 TGCGCCAGCAGCCAAGTGGGGACAGGGACTTACACAGATACGCAGTATTTT CASSQVGTGTYTDTQYF
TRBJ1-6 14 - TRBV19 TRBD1 TGTGCCAGTAGTAATCGACAGGGGTACTCACCCCTCCACTTT CASSNRQGYSPLHF
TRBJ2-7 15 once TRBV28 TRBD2 TGTGCCAGCAGTCCCGGGACTAGAGGGAACTACGAGCAGTACTTC CASSPGTRGNYEQYF
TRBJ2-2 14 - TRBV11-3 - TGTGCCAGCAGCTTAGATGGCCCCACCGGGGAGCTGTTTTTT CASSLDGPTGELFF
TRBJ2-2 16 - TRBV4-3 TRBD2 TGCGCCAGCAGCCCGTCAGCGGGAGGGCCGTCCGGGGAGCTGTTTTTT CASSPSAGGPSGELFF
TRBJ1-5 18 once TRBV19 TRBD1 TGTGCCAGTAGTATAGAGATACAGGGGGCGTTAAGGATTCAGCCCCAGCATTTT CASSIEIQGALRIQPQHF